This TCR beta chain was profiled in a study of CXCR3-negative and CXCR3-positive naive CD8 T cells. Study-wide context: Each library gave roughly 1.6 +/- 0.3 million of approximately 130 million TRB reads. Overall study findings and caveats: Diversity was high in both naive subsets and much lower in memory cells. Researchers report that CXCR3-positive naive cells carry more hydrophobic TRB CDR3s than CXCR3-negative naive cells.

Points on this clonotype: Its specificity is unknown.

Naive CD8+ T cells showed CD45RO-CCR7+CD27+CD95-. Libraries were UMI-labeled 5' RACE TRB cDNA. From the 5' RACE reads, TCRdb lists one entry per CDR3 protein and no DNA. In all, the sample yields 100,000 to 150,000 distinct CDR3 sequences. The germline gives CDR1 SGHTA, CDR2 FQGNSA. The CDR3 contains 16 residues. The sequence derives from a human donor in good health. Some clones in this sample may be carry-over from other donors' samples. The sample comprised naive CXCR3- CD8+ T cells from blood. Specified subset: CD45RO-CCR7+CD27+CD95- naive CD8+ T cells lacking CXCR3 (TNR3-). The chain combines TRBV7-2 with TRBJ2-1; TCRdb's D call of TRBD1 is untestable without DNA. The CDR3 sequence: CASRFRGTGPYNEQFF.